Following are 7 T cell receptor beta chains from one sample sequenced in a study of T cell clonotyping in hematopoietic cell transplantation. Generated by immunoSEQ multiplex PCR, the TCRdb table keeps only in-frame clones and is missing some. The sample consists of several thousand clones, around 92% of them appearing once. This specimen was peripheral blood mononuclear cells, taken 100 days after allogeneic stem cell transplant. The receptors originated from a male patient in his 70s who had an allogeneic stem cell transplant from an unrelated donor, so T cells may come from the graft donor. Some clones in this sample may be carry-over from other donors' samples.

There are a few counts of this clone. The rearrangement joins TRBV28 to TRBJ1-5; TRBD1 is a possible D gene (5 bases). V shed 8 bases and J shed 7 bases, with 12 bases lying between them. This CDR3 has 12 residues. The V gene's germline CDR1 is MDHEN and CDR2 SYDVKM. CDR3 in amino acids: CASVTGGQPQHF. The DNA of the CDR3 is TGTGCCAGCGTTACGGGGGGGCAGCCCCAGCATTTT.

V and J are TRBV5-1 and TRBJ1-2; D unclear. Per germline, CDR1 SGHRS and CDR2 YFSETQ. V was cut by 0 bases and J by 2 bases, with 8 bases left in between. The CDR3 contains 14 residues. CDR3 loop: CASSLVEGNYGYTF. The CDR3 coding sequence is TGCGCCAGCAGCTTGGTAGAAGGGAACTATGGCTACACCTTC.

The rearrangement links TRBV27 to TRBJ2-2, with 9 positions matching TRBD1. Germline lookup yields CDR1 MNHEY and CDR2 SMNVEV (reference sequence). V lost 6 bases to trimming and J lost 7 bases; unmatched junction nucleotides: 15. The CDR3 sequence is 17 residues long. In DNA, the CDR3 is TGTGCCAGCAGCCCGCCTGGGACAGGGTCTGGGAGCGGGGAGCTGTTTTTT. Translating it yields CASSPPGTGSGSGELFF.

The V call is TRBV7-2, the J call TRBJ1-5, with D maybe TRBD1 (5 bases). The CDR3 consists of 14 residues. Germline assignment: CDR1 SGHTA and CDR2 FQGNSA. Trimming cost V 3 bases and J 3 bases, with 9 bases left between them. Here the CDR3 reads CASSLQGYNQPQHF. The CDR3 region has the DNA TGTGCCAGCAGCTTGCAGGGTTACAATCAGCCCCAGCATTTT.

V and J are TRBV5-1 and TRBJ2-3; D is tentatively TRBD1 or TRBD2 (6 bases each). Germline CDR1 reads SGHRS; CDR2 reads YFSETQ. Deletions cut 1 base from V and 4 bases from J, with 10 bases between. CDR3 length: 14 residues. The CDR3 is CASSLLGGPDTQYF. DNA of the CDR3: TGCGCCAGCAGCTTGCTCGGGGGCCCAGATACGCAGTATTTT.

This clone was observed once. The chain employs TRBV6-6 and TRBJ1-1; TRBD1 might be the D (5 bases). The ends were cut back, 0 bases at V and 5 bases at J, with 10 bases in the middle. The CDR3 loop spans 14 amino acids. CDR1 and CDR2 (germline): MNHNY, SVGAGI (reference sequence). The CDR3 reads CASSYSGLGTEAFF. DNA of the CDR3: TGTGCCAGCAGTTACTCGGGACTGGGGACTGAAGCTTTCTTT.

V usage is TRBV30 and J usage is TRBJ2-5; D gene ambiguous. Deletions cut 2 bases from V and 5 bases from J, with 12 bases between. This CDR3 has 13 amino acids. Germline V gene data show CDR1 as GTSNPN and CDR2 as SVGIG (reference sequence). This CDR3 is CAWSSGPRETQYF. The CDR3 nucleotides are TGTGCCTGGAGTTCGGGCCCCCGGGAGACCCAGTACTTC.